This TCR beta chain was sequenced for a study of CD8+ T cells in alopecia areata. Notes on the study in general: Among the 100 top clones, expanded CD8+ clones, like scalp clonality, were significantly decreased by tofacitinib.

Trimming took 0 bases from V and 2 from J, leaving 12 bases between them. Germline CDR1 LGHNA, CDR2 YSLEER. The CDR3 consists of 16 residues. Treatment denoted: oral pan-JAK inhibitor, 5-10 mg twice daily. Punch biopsies of lesional scalp, plus peripheral blood, were taken from alopecia areata patients. Points on this clone: Its antigen is unidentified.

Once RNA had been extracted, it was reverse transcribed into cDNA to act as the sequencing template. This table comes from immunoSEQ multiplex PCR, and its TCRdb copy is limited to in-frame clones, with some not included. The data hold approximately 300,000 clones, with 58% observed a single time. Sequenced material: CD4+ T cells sorted from blood, taken at week 24, from a patient treated with tofacitinib. The sequence derives from a human donor with alopecia areata. The chain combines TRBV4-3 with TRBJ2-3; D assignment may be TRBD1 or TRBD2 (5 bases each). The CDR3 bases are TGCGCCAGCAGCCAAGAGATCGGGACCCTCACAGATACGCAGTATTTT. It encodes CASSQEIGTLTDTQYF.